The 14 T cell receptor beta chains reported below all come from one sample, sequenced in a study of T cell responses to AZD1222 COVID-19 vaccine. Assay: immunoSEQ multiplex PCR; the TCRdb copy retains only in-frame clones and omits some. Here the sample spans about 140,000 clones, more than 90% being singletons. The specimen was peripheral blood, collected on day 0 of AZD1222 vaccination. The receptors derive from an adult in good health.

The chain links TRBV20-1 to TRBJ2-1; D is perhaps TRBD1 or TRBD2 (5 bases each). The CDR3 is 11 amino acids. Trimming pared 6 bases from V and 9 bases from J, leaving 12 bases between. CDR1 and CDR2 from the germline V gene are DFQATT and SNEGSKA (reference sequence). DNA of the CDR3: TGCAGTGCCGTAAAGAGGGGTGAGCAGTTCTTC. This codes for CSAVKRGEQFF.

The rearrangement uses TRBV2 and TRBJ1-2; D unclear. The CDR3 is made up of 14 amino acids. V shed 3 bases and J shed 4 bases, with 12 bases lying between them. Per the germline V gene, CDR1 is SNHLY and CDR2 is FYNNEI. CDR3: CASSEIVSSYGYTF. The CDR3, as DNA: TGTGCCAGCAGTGAGATAGTAAGTAGCTATGGCTACACCTTC.

Written as DNA, the CDR3 is TGTGCCAGCAGCTTAAGCGGCGGGGTCGATGAAAAACTGTTTTTT. Encoded protein: CASSLSGGVDEKLFF. This sequence joins TRBV7-8 and TRBJ1-4, with D uncertain. The CDR3 spans 15 residues. Germline CDR1 SGHVS, CDR2 FQNEAQ. Trimming left V 2 bases short and J 6 bases short, with 13 bases between.

This chain uses TRBV10-3 with TRBJ1-1; no clear D. Germline-derived CDR1 and CDR2 are ENHRY and SYGVKD. The CDR3 is made up of 14 amino acids. V was clipped by 2 bases and J by 1 base, with 8 bases between them. In DNA, the CDR3 is TGTGCCATCAGTGAGGACGTATGGAACACTGAAGCTTTCTTT. Translating gives CAISEDVWNTEAFF.

Written as DNA, the CDR3 is TGCGCCAGCAGTGATGAGGATGAAAAACTGTTTTTT. Protein sequence: CASSDEDEKLFF. V and J are TRBV10-1 and TRBJ1-4, with D uncertain. This CDR3 region has 12 residues. The germline V gene has CDR1 WNHNN and CDR2 SYGVQD (reference sequence). Trimming took off 3 bases at V and 6 bases at J, with 5 bases between the two ends.

J is TRBJ2-1 and V is TRBV5-1, with D perhaps TRBD2 (7 bases). The CDR3 extends over 16 amino acids. Germline CDR1 reads SGHRS; CDR2 reads YFSETQ. V shed 3 bases and J shed 0 bases, with 13 bases lying between them. DNA of the CDR3: TGCGCCAGCAGCTCCCCTCGGGGGGCCTCCTACAATGAGCAGTTCTTC. Protein sequence: CASSSPRGASYNEQFF.

The rearrangement uses TRBV12-5 and TRBJ1-4; D not resolved. Germline values: CDR1 LGHNT, CDR2 FRNRAP. The V gene lost 0 bases and the J gene lost 10 bases, with 9 bases spanning the gap. The CDR3 extends over 13 amino acids. The CDR3 here is CASGLVLGRKLFF. The CDR3 DNA is TGTGCTAGTGGTTTGGTACTCGGCAGAAAACTGTTTTTT.

This clone was seen a few times. The V and J genes are TRBV11-2 and TRBJ1-2; 7 nucleotides match TRBD1. This CDR3 spans 14 amino acids. CDR1 is SGHAT and CDR2 is FQNNGV in the germline V gene. The J segment lost 4 bases and the V segment lost 2 bases, leaving 4 bases of the junction unmatched. The CDR3 is CASSLQGVGYGYTF. The CDR3, as DNA: TGTGCCAGCAGCTTACAGGGGGTTGGCTATGGCTACACCTTC.

The chain links TRBV27 to TRBJ2-5; 8 positions agree with TRBD2. The trim removed 3 bases at V and 9 bases at J, leaving 3 bases unmatched. CDR1 MNHEY and CDR2 SMNVEV come from the germline V gene (reference sequence). This CDR3 is 12 amino acids long. The CDR3 DNA follows: TGTGCCAGCAGTTTTTCGGGAGGGGCCCAGTACTTC. Its translation is CASSFSGGAQYF.

V is TRBV28 and J is TRBJ1-2, with 9 bases aligning to TRBD1. From germline, CDR1 is MDHEN and CDR2 SYDVKM. This CDR3 region has 14 residues. With 10 bases clipped from V and 4 bases from J, the junction kept 10 bases outside the gene matches. CDR3 nucleotides: TGTGCCACCCACAGGGGGCGTATCGGCTATGGCTACACCTTC. As protein: CATHRGRIGYGYTF.

This chain links TRBV18 with TRBJ1-1, with TRBD1 as a possible D gene (5 bases). The germline gives CDR1 KGHSH, CDR2 LQKENI. The V gene lost 1 base and the J gene lost 6 bases, with 12 bases spanning the gap. This CDR3 has 14 residues. CDR3 coding DNA: TGTGCCAGCTCACCACTCGCCAGGGAGGCTGAAGCTTTCTTT. It is translated as CASSPLAREAEAFF.

V and J are TRBV9 and TRBJ2-1; TRBD2 is a possible D gene (5 bases). The V end was cut by 0 bases, the J end by 9 bases, with 16 bases between. The germline V gene encodes CDR1 SGDLS and CDR2 YYNGEE. This CDR3 comprises 15 residues. Written as DNA, the CDR3 is TGTGCCAGCAGCGTAGGCTCAGTCCCTGGAGGTGAGCAGTTCTTC. Protein: CASSVGSVPGGEQFF.

This clone is a singleton in its sample. The CDR3 DNA is TGTGCCAGCAGTACAGGGACCGGGGGATCAGATCAGCCCCAGCATTTT. Translating it yields CASSTGTGGSDQPQHF. This chain links TRBV28 with TRBJ1-5; D perhaps matches TRBD1 (6 bases). Germline V gene lookup returns CDR1 MDHEN and CDR2 SYDVKM. The CDR3 consists of 16 residues. Trimming pared 5 bases from V and 5 bases from J, leaving 19 bases between.

The V gene is TRBV6-5, the J gene TRBJ2-2; perhaps TRBD2 as D (6 bases). Trimming left V 7 bases short and J 0 bases short, with 9 bases between. Looked up from germline, CDR1 is MNHEY and CDR2 is SVGAGI. The CDR3 spans 14 residues. CDR3 in amino acids: CASTWDSNTGELFF. The CDR3 bases are TGTGCCAGCACTTGGGACTCGAACACCGGGGAGCTGTTTTTT.